This T cell receptor (beta chain) emerged from a study of blood T cell repertoires in COVID-19. TCRdb's copy holds only in-frame clones and misses some; the assay was immunoSEQ multiplex PCR. The sample has 200,000 to 300,000 clones, roughly four fifths seen once. Followed longitudinally, the Seattle patients had been enrolled during active infection. Germline CDR1 is MNHEY and CDR2 is SVGAGI. The CDR3 consists of 14 residues. Trimming cost V 2 bases and J 1 base, with 8 bases left between them. Specimen: peripheral blood. This chain links TRBV6-5 with TRBJ2-5; D gene unclear. This TCR was recovered from a woman of 80 years or more with COVID-19, enrolled during active disease. The CDR3 sequence: CASSYAGIQETQYF. For the CDR3, the DNA is TGTGCCAGCAGTTACGCAGGAATCCAAGAGACCCAGTACTTC.